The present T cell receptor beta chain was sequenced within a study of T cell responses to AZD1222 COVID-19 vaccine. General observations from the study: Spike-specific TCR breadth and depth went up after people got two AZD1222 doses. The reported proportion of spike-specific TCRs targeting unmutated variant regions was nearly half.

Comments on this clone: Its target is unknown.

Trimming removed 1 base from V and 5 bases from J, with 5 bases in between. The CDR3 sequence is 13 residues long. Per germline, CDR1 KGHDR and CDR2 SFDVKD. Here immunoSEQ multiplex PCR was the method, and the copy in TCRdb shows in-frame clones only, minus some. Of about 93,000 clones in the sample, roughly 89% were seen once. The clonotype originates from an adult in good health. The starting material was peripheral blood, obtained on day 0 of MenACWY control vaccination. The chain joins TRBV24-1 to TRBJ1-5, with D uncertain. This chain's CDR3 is CATSDFGDQPQHF. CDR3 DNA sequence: TGTGCCACCAGTGATTTTGGTGATCAGCCCCAGCATTTT.